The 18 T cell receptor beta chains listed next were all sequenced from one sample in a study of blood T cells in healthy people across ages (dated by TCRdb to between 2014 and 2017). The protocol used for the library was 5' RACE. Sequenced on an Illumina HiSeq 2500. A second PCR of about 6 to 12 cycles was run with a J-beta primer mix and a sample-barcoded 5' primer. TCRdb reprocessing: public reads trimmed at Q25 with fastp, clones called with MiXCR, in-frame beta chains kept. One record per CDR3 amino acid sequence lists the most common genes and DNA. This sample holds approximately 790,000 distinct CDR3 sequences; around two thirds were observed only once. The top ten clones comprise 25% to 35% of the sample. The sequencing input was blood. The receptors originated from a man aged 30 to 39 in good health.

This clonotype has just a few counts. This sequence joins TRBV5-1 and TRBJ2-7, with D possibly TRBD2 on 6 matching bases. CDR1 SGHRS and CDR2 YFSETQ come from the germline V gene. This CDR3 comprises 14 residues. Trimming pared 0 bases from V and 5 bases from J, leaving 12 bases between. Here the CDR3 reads CASSLAGGYNEQYF. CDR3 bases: TGCGCCAGCAGCTTGGCCGGGGGTTACAACGAGCAGTACTTC.

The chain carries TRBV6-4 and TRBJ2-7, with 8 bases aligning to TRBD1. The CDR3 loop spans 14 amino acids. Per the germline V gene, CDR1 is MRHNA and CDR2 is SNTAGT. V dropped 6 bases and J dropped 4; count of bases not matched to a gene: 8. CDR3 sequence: CASRRGQGQYEQYF. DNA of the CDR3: TGTGCCAGCAGGCGCGGACAGGGACAGTACGAGCAGTACTTC.

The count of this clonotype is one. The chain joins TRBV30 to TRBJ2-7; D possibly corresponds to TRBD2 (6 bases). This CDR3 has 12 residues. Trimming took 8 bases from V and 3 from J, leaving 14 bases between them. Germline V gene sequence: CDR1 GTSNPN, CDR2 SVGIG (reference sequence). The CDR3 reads CAGEGGFYEQYF. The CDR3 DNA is TGTGCCGGAGAGGGAGGTTTCTACGAGCAGTACTTC.

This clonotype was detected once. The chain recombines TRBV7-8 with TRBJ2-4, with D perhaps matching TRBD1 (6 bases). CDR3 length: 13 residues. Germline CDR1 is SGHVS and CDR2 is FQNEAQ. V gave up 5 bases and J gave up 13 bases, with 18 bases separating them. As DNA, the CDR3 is TGTGCCAGCAGCCCAGGGGAAGCTTGGGAGCAGTACTTC. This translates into CASSPGEAWEQYF.

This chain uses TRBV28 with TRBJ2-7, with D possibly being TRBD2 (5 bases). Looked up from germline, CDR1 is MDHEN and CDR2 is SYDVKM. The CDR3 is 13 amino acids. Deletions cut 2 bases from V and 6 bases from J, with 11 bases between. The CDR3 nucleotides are TGTGCCAGCAGTTTACAATCTAGCTCCGAGCAGTACTTC. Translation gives CASSLQSSSEQYF.

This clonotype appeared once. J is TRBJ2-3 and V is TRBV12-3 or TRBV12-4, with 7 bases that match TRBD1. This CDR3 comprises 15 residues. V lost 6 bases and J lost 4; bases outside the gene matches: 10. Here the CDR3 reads CASSSGQSISDTQYF. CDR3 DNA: TGTGCCAGCAGCTCGGGACAGTCGATATCAGATACGCAGTATTTT.

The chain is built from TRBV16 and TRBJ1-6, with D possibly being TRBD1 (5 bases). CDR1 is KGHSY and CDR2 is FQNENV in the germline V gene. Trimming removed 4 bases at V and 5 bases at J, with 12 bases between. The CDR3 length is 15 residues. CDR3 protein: CASSREGLDNSPLHF. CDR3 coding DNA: TGTGCCAGCAGCCGCGAGGGACTGGATAATTCACCCCTCCACTTT.

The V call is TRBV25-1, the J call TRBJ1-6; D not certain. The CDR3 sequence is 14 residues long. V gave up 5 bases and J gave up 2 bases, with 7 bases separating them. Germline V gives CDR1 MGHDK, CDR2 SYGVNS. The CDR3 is CASSTPTYNSPLHF. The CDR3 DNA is TGTGCCAGCAGTACACCGACCTATAATTCACCCCTCCACTTT.

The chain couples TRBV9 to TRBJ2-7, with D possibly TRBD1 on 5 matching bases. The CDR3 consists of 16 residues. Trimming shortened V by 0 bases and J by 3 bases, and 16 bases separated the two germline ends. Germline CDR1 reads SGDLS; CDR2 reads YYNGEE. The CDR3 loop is CASSVGGSDNYYEQYF. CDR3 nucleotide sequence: TGTGCCAGCAGCGTAGGAGGATCGGACAACTACTACGAGCAGTACTTC. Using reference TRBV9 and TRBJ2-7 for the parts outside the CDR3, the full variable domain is DSGVTQTPKHLITATGQRVTLRCSPRSGDLSVYWYQQSLDQGLQFLIQYYNGEERAKGNILERFSAQQFPDLHSELNLSSLELGDSALYFCASSVGGSDNYYEQYFGPGTRLTVT.

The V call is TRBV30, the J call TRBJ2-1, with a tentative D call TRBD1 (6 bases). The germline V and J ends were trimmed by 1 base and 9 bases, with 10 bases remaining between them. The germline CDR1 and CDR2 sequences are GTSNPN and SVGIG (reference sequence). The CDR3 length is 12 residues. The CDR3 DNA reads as TGTGCCTGGAGTGACAGGGTGGGTGAGCAGTTCTTC. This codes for CAWSDRVGEQFF.

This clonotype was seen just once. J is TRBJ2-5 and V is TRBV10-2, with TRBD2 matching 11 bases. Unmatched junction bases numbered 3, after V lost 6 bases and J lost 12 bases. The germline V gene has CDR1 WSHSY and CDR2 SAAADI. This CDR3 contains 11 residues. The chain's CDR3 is CASSVAGGKYF. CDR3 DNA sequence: TGCGCCAGCAGCGTAGCGGGGGGGAAGTACTTC.

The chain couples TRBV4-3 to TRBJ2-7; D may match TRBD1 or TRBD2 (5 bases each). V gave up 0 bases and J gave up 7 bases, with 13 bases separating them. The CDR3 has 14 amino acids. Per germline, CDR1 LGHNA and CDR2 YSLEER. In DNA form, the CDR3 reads TGCGCCAGCAGCCAAGATTTAGGTGGGGGAGAGCAGTACTTC. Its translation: CASSQDLGGGEQYF.

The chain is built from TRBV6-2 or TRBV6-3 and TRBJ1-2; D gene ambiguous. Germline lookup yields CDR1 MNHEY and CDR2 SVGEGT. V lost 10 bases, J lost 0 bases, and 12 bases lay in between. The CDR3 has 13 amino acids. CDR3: CATRSGTNYGYTF. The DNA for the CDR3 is TGTGCCACCAGAAGCGGAACTAACTATGGCTACACCTTC.

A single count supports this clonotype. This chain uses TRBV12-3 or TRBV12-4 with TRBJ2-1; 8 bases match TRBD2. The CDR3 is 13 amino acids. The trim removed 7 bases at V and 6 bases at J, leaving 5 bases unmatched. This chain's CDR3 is CASIRGGGNEQFF. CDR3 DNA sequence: TGTGCCAGCATTCGGGGGGGCGGCAATGAGCAGTTCTTC.

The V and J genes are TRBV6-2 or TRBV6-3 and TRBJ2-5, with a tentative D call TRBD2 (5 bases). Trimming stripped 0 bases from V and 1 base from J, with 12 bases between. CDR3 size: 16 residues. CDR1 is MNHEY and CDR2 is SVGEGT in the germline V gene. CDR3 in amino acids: CASSYSGSGIQETQYF. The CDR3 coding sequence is TGTGCCAGCAGTTACTCGGGGAGCGGAATCCAAGAGACCCAGTACTTC.

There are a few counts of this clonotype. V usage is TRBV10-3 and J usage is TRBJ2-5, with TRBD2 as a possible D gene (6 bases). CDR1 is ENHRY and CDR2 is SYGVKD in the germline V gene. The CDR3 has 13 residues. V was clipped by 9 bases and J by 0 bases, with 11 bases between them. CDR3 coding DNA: TGTGCCATTCAGGGCGGGAACCAAGAGACCCAGTACTTC. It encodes CAIQGGNQETQYF.

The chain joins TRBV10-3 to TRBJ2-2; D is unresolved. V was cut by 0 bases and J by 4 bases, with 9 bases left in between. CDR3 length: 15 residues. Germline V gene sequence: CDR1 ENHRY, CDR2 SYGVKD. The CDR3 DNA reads TGTGCCATCAGTGAGTCGATTGTGGGCACCGGGGAGCTGTTTTTT. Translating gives CAISESIVGTGELFF.

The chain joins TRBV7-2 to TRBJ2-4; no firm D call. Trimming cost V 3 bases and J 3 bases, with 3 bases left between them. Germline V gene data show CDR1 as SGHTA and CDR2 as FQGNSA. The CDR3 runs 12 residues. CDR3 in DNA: TGTGCCAGCAGCTTGGGCAAAAACATTCAGTACTTC. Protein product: CASSLGKNIQYF.